The 19 T cell receptor beta chains reported below all come from one sample, sequenced in a study of cytomegalovirus exposure and HLA in healthy donors. PCR employed 60 Vbeta and 13 Jbeta primers. Assay: immunoSEQ multiplex PCR; the TCRdb copy retains only in-frame clones and omits some. Among 100,000 to 150,000 clones listed, roughly 80% were seen once. The specimen sequenced was PBMCs. These receptors all stem from a boy younger than 18 in good health and CMV-seronegative.

The chain links TRBV4-3 to TRBJ2-1, with 9 bases matching TRBD2. Germline V gene data show CDR1 as LGHNA and CDR2 as YSLEER. Germline trimming cut 0 bases from V and 9 bases from J; bases unmatched to any gene: 12. The CDR3 is 17 amino acids. CDR3 bases: TGCGCCAGCAGCCAAGATTTTAGCGGGAGTAGTTACGCTGAGCAGTTCTTC. Translating it yields CASSQDFSGSSYAEQFF.

The chain carries TRBV25-1 and TRBJ2-5; maybe TRBD1 (6 bases). TRBJ2-7 explains the end of the DNA better; the J call may be wrong. Germline CDR1 reads MGHDK; CDR2 reads SYGVNS. This CDR3 has 13 amino acids. CDR3: CASPRGIVYEQYF. CDR3 nucleotides: TGTGCCAGTCCTAGGGGGATAGTTTACGAGCAGTACTTC.

The chain couples TRBV7-2 to TRBJ2-3, with 13 bases matching TRBD2. Germline V lookup: CDR1 SGHTA, CDR2 FQGNSA. The V gene end was trimmed by 5 bases and the J gene end by 7 bases; junction bases not matched to a gene: 6. The CDR3 extends over 15 amino acids. In DNA form, the CDR3 reads TGTGCCAGCAGCCCCCGGACTAGCGGGAGACATACGCAGTATTTT. Amino acid sequence: CASSPRTSGRHTQYF.

Regarding this clone: Sequence at one end of the junction differs from germline and may be a read error. The chain is built from TRBV4-1 and TRBJ2-1; 7 bases map to TRBD2. The CDR3 loop spans 15 amino acids. Germline lookup yields CDR1 MGHRA and CDR2 YSYEKL. DNA of the CDR3: TGCGCCAGCAACCAAGTCGCGGGGGAGTACAATGAGCAGTTCTTC. It codes for CASNQVAGEYNEQFF.

The V gene is TRBV6-5, the J gene TRBJ2-1; 11 positions agree with TRBD2. V was clipped by 5 bases and J by 10 bases; unmatched bases: 7. CDR1 MNHEY and CDR2 SVGAGI come from the germline V gene. The CDR3 runs to 14 residues. CDR3 protein: CASSPGLAVYEQFF. Written as DNA, the CDR3 is TGTGCCAGCAGTCCGGGACTAGCGGTTTACGAGCAGTTCTTC.

The chain is built from TRBV5-6 and TRBJ2-7; D perhaps matches TRBD1 (6 bases). This CDR3 contains 15 residues. Trimming left V 4 bases short and J 2 bases short, with 16 bases between. The germline V gene encodes CDR1 SGHDT and CDR2 YYEEEE. The CDR3 DNA reads TGTGCCAGCAGCACTAGACAGGTGCCTACCTACGAGCAGTACTTC. The encoded protein is CASSTRQVPTYEQYF.

This chain uses TRBV18 with TRBJ2-5; 9 bases align to TRBD1. The CDR3 spans 17 residues. Germline CDR1 is KGHSH and CDR2 is LQKENI. The V segment lost 3 bases and the J segment 5 bases; nucleotides outside the gene matches: 13. CDR3 loop: CASSPPGTGTGGETQYF. For the CDR3, the DNA is TGTGCCAGCTCACCCCCCGGGACAGGGACCGGGGGGGAGACCCAGTACTTC.

This rearrangement joins TRBV6-7 to TRBJ1-4; 8 bases fit TRBD1. TRBV6-7 carries the ORF label, with uncertain function. The CDR3 totals 17 residues. Losses at the gene ends were 4 bases for V and 0 bases for J; bases not matched to a gene: 7. CDR3 DNA: TGTGCCAGCAGTTTCGGACAGGGACTTGCAACTAATGAAAAACTGTTTTTT. It codes for CASSFGQGLATNEKLFF.

This clone was picked up a small number of times. The chain employs TRBV7-8 and TRBJ1-5, with TRBD1 matching over 7 bases. The germline gives CDR1 SGHVS, CDR2 FQNEAQ. This CDR3 has 15 residues. J lost 1 base, V lost 3 bases, and 3 bases had no gene match. The CDR3 DNA follows: TGTGCCAGCAGCTTGGGGACAGCAAGCAATCAGCCCCAGCATTTT. It specifies CASSLGTASNQPQHF.

The chain recombines TRBV27 with TRBJ2-5, with TRBD2 identical over 13 bases. The J segment lost 2 bases and the V segment lost 4 bases, leaving 10 bases of the junction unmatched. CDR3 size: 18 residues. Germline CDR1 reads MNHEY; CDR2 reads SMNVEV (reference sequence). CDR3 residues: CASSSKPTSGRWQETQYF. CDR3 bases: TGTGCCAGCAGTTCCAAGCCGACTAGCGGGAGGTGGCAAGAGACCCAGTACTTC.

The chain joins TRBV6-5 to TRBJ1-5; D may be TRBD1 (6 bases). Germline CDR1 is MNHEY and CDR2 is SVGAGI. There are 15 residues in the CDR3. V was pared by 8 bases and J by 3 bases, with 17 bases between. The CDR3 DNA follows: TGTGCCAGCGGAGCAGGAACAGGGATCAATCAGCCCCAGCATTTT. Translation gives CASGAGTGINQPQHF.

The chain joins TRBV5-1 to TRBJ2-3; D is unclear. The germline V and J ends were trimmed by 0 bases and 0 bases, with 5 bases remaining between them. The CDR3 loop spans 14 amino acids. Germline CDR1 is SGHRS and CDR2 is YFSETQ. The CDR3 region has the DNA TGCGCCAGCAGCTTGGGGGCTAGCACAGATACGCAGTATTTT. This codes for CASSLGASTDTQYF.

The V and J genes are TRBV7-9 and TRBJ2-2; D gene uncertain. V was clipped by 5 bases and J by 4 bases, with 20 bases between them. This CDR3 has 17 residues. Per the germline V gene, CDR1 is SEHNR and CDR2 is FQNEAQ (reference sequence). The CDR3 nucleotides are TGTGCCAGCAGCCATCGGCCGGTACAGCCGATCACCGGGGAGCTGTTTTTT. Translated: CASSHRPVQPITGELFF. Full variable domain (rest looked up from reference TRBV7-9 and TRBJ2-2): DTGVSQNPRHKITKRGQNVTFRCDPISEHNRLYWYRQTLGQGPEFLTYFQNEAQLEKSRLLSDRFSAERPKGSFSTLEIQRTEQGDSAMYLCASSHRPVQPITGELFFGEGSRLTVL.

The chain uses TRBV9 and TRBJ2-7, with 7 bases fitting TRBD1. CDR3 size: 14 residues. CDR1 is SGDLS and CDR2 is YYNGEE in the germline V gene. V trimming: 3 bases; J trimming: 5 bases; junction bases outside the gene matches: 8. CDR3 sequence reads: CASSDGTGQNEQYF. The CDR3 coding sequence is TGTGCCAGCAGCGATGGGACGGGACAGAACGAGCAGTACTTC. The full variable domain, completed using reference TRBV9 and TRBJ2-7, is DSGVTQTPKHLITATGQRVTLRCSPRSGDLSVYWYQQSLDQGLQFLIQYYNGEERAKGNILERFSAQQFPDLHSELNLSSLELGDSALYFCASSDGTGQNEQYFGPGTRLTVT.

The chain carries TRBV9 and TRBJ1-5; 10 bases agree with TRBD1. CDR3 size: 15 residues. Losses at the gene ends were 3 bases for V and 5 bases for J; bases not matched to a gene: 5. The germline V gene has CDR1 SGDLS and CDR2 YYNGEE. The CDR3 DNA reads TGTGCCAGCAGCGAGACAGGGGGCGTCGATCAGCCCCAGCATTTT. It encodes CASSETGGVDQPQHF.

The genes are TRBV9 and TRBJ2-5; maybe TRBD2 (6 bases). There are 16 residues in the CDR3. V was clipped by 4 bases and J by 5 bases, with 21 bases between them. The germline V gene encodes CDR1 SGDLS and CDR2 YYNGEE. The chain's CDR3 is CASSLGRGASEETQYF. CDR3 nucleotides: TGTGCCAGCAGCCTTGGTCGGGGAGCTAGCGAGGAGACCCAGTACTTC.

The CDR3: CASSQGTGVPYEQYF. The CDR3 coding sequence is TGTGCCAGCAGCCAAGGGACAGGGGTCCCCTACGAGCAGTACTTC. The chain recombines TRBV4-2 with TRBJ2-7; 9 bases align to TRBD1. V dropped 1 base and J dropped 2; count of bases not matched to a gene: 3. Germline V gene lookup returns CDR1 LGHNA and CDR2 YNFKEQ. The length of the CDR3 is 15 residues.

V usage is TRBV18 and J usage is TRBJ2-1, with TRBD2 matching 10 bases. Germline V gene data show CDR1 as KGHSH and CDR2 as LQKENI. The CDR3 extends over 17 amino acids. J was trimmed by 10 bases and V by 6 bases; bases with no gene match: 18. Written as DNA, the CDR3 is TGTGCCAGCTCCCCGACTGGACTAGCGGCCATGGGAGAGGAGCAGTTCTTC. Its translation is CASSPTGLAAMGEEQFF.

This chain joins TRBV30 and TRBJ1-1; D remains ambiguous. The CDR3 contains 13 residues. V gave up 1 base and J gave up 0 bases, with 6 bases separating them. Looked up from germline, CDR1 is GTSNPN and CDR2 is SVGIG (reference sequence). CDR3 region: CAWSADLNTEAFF. DNA for the CDR3: TGTGCCTGGAGTGCGGACTTGAACACTGAAGCTTTCTTT. Together with reference TRBV30 and TRBJ1-1, the CDR3 gives the full variable domain: SQTIHQWPATLVQPVGSPLSLECTVEGTSNPNLYWYRQAAGRGLQLLFYSVGIGQISSEVPQNLSASRPQDRQFILSSKKLLLSDSGFYLCAWSADLNTEAFFGQGTRLTVV.